This T cell receptor beta chain came from a study of long-term antiretroviral therapy in people with HIV. Study details: There is a gap of about a decade between the earliest samples and the later 2015 immediate-ART recommendation.

Points from the study as a whole: Records did not include ART adherence, viral resistance or therapy changes.

As concerns this clone: Its antigen remains unidentified.

Survey-level immunoSEQ v3.0 assays were run. Profiling relied on immunoSEQ multiplex PCR, and the TCRdb table lists in-frame clones only, not all of them. The sample has 44,000 or so clones, nearly 95% seen once. Trimming took off 4 bases at V and 2 bases at J, with 9 bases between the two ends. Germline values: CDR1 SQVTM, CDR2 ANQGSEA. This CDR3 has 12 amino acids. Donors needed at least one pre-ART PBMC sample plus at least two post-ART samples. The sequenced sample was unsorted PBMCs, obtained 3.7 years after starting antiretroviral therapy. The chain joins TRBV29-1 to TRBJ2-7; the D call may be TRBD1 or TRBD2 (5 bases each). This TCR came from a woman aged 45-65 years with HIV. CDR3 bases: TGCAGCGTTGGAATGGGACCCTACGAGCAGTACTTC. This translates into CSVGMGPYEQYF.